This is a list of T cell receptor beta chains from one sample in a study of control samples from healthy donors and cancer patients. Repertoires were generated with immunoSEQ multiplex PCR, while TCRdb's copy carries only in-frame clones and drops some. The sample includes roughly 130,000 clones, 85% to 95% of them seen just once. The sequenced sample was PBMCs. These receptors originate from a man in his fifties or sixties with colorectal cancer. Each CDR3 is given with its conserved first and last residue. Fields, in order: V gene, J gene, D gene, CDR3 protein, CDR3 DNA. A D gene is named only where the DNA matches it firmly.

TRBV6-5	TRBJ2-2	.	CASSWGTGELFF	TGTGCCAGCAGTTGGGGGACCGGGGAGCTGTTTTTT
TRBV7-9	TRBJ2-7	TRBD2	CASSISGGSNEQYF	TGTGCCAGCAGCATTAGCGGGGGGTCCAACGAGCAGTACTTC
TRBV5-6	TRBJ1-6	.	CASSLVENSPLHF	TGTGCCAGCAGCTTGGTGGAAAATTCACCCCTCCACTTT
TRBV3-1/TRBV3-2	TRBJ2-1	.	CASSVRNNEQFF	TGTGCCAGCAGCGTCCGGAACAATGAGCAGTTCTTC
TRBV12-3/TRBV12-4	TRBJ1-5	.	CASSLAVDQPQHF	TGTGCCAGCAGTTTAGCGGTGGATCAGCCCCAGCATTTT
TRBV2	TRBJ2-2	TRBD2	CASRSSGGAGTGELFF	TGTGCCAGCAGAAGTAGCGGGGGGGCAGGCACCGGGGAGCTGTTTTTT
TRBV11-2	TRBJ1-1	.	CASSQTWGAAEAFF	TGTGCCAGCAGCCAAACGTGGGGGGCGGCTGAAGCTTTCTTT
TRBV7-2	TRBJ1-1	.	CASSFNSNTEAFF	TGTGCCAGCAGCTTTAACTCGAACACTGAAGCTTTCTTT
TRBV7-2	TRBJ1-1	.	CASSLKAAPNTEAFF	TGTGCCAGCAGCTTAAAGGCGGCACCGAACACTGAAGCTTTCTTT
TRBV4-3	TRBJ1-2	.	CASSQDWSDYNYGYTF	TGCGCCAGCAGCCAAGATTGGAGTGATTATAACTATGGCTACACCTTC
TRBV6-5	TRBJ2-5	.	CASSRTALQETQYF	TGTGCCAGCAGCCGGACAGCCCTGCAAGAGACCCAGTACTTC
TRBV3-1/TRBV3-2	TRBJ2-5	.	CASSGETQYF	TGTGCCAGCAGCGGGGAGACCCAGTACTTC
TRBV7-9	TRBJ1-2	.	CASSLGPSYGYTF	TGTGCCAGCAGCTTAGGGCCGAGCTATGGCTACACCTTC
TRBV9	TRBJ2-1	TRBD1	CASSSRGPPYNEQFF	TGTGCCAGCAGCTCTAGGGGGCCCCCCTACAATGAGCAGTTCTTC
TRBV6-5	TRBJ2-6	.	CASSPQTSGANVLTF	TGTGCCAGCAGCCCCCAGACTTCTGGGGCCAACGTCCTGACTTTC
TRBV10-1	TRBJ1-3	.	CASSEGHGNTIYF	TGCGCCAGCAGTGAAGGGCACGGAAACACCATATATTTT
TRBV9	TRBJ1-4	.	CASSVQGTVGEKLFF	TGTGCCAGCAGCGTACAAGGGACGGTGGGTGAAAAACTGTTTTTT
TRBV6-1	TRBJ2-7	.	CASSEGERYEQYF	TGTGCCAGCAGTGAAGGAGAAAGGTACGAGCAGTACTTC
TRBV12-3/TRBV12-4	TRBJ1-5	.	CASSFGRGQPQHF	TGTGCCAGCAGTTTTGGCCGGGGTCAGCCCCAGCATTTT
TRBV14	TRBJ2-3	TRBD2	CASSHYGLATDTQYF	TGTGCCAGCAGCCACTATGGACTAGCGACGGATACGCAGTATTTT
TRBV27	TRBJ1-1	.	CASSSGTAEAFF	TGTGCCAGCAGTTCCGGGACGGCTGAAGCTTTCTTT
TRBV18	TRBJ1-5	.	CASSPSGADQPQHF	TGTGCCAGCTCACCATCGGGGGCGGATCAGCCCCAGCATTTT